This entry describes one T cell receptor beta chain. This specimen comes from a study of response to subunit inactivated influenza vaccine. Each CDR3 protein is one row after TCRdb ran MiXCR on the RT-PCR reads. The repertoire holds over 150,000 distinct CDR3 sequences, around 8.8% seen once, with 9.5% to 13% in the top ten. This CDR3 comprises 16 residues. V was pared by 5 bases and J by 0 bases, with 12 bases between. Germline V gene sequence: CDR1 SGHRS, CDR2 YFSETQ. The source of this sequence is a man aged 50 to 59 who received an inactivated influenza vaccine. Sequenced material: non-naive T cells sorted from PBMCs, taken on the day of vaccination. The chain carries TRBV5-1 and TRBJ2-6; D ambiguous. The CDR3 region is CASRTDGLSGANVLTF. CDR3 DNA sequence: TGCGCCAGCAGGACGGACGGGCTCTCTGGGGCCAACGTCCTGACTTTC.